This T cell receptor beta chain was profiled in a study of Ad26.COV2.S vaccination and SARS-CoV-2 variants. V was pared by 3 bases and J by 6 bases, with 15 bases between. The germline CDR1 and CDR2 sequences are SEHNR and FQNEAQ (reference sequence). CDR3 size: 14 residues. The protocol was immunoSEQ multiplex PCR, while the TCRdb copy is restricted to in-frame clones and leaves out a portion. Among about 680,000 clones, roughly 90% were seen once, and the ten largest hold about 1.5%. Treatment defined: roughly 19 received Ad26.COV2.S at low or high dose, single or two shots; several received placebo; per-sample allocation not given. Sampling took place 63 days after the first vaccine or placebo injection. Boston hosted the donor, who was an adult aged 18-55 years. This clone was seen a handful of times.

The material was peripheral blood, obtained in a trial of Ad26.COV2.S vaccine versus placebo. The chain recombines TRBV7-9 with TRBJ2-7, with D possibly being TRBD1 or TRBD2 (6 bases each). The receptor was isolated from a person aged 18-60 years who received the Ad26.COV2.S COVID-19 vaccine or a placebo. The CDR3 region has the DNA TGTGCCAGCAGCTTTTCACAGGGAGGTCGCGAGCAGTACTTC. Its protein product is CASSFSQGGREQYF.